Listed below are T cell receptor beta chains from one sample, sequenced in a study of blood T cells in healthy people across ages. TCRdb recomputed calls from the 5' RACE reads with MiXCR, one row per CDR3 protein. This table holds 1.5 million to 2 million distinct CDR3 sequences, under 30% found once. The specimen was blood. The receptors were gathered from a woman aged 30 to 39 in good health. Each CDR3 is given with its conserved first and last residue. Fields, in order: clone size, D gene, V gene, J gene, CDR3 protein, CDR3 DNA. A D gene is named only where the DNA matches it firmly. Only some rows state a clone size, as once, few, many or a class for expanded clones.

clone size: few; D gene: -; V gene: TRBV12-3/TRBV12-4; J gene: TRBJ2-7; CDR3 protein: CASATLDGGLYEQYF; CDR3 DNA: TGTGCCAGCGCCACGTTGGACGGGGGATTATACGAGCAGTACTTC
clone size: -; D gene: -; V gene: TRBV12-3/TRBV12-4; J gene: TRBJ1-5; CDR3 protein: CAGSLELRQPQHF; CDR3 DNA: TGTGCCGGCAGTTTAGAGTTAAGGCAGCCCCAGCATTTT
clone size: -; D gene: -; V gene: TRBV3-1; J gene: TRBJ1-1; CDR3 protein: CASSQGLGHTEAFF; CDR3 DNA: TGTGCCAGCAGCCAAGGACTGGGCCACACTGAAGCTTTCTTT
clone size: -; D gene: TRBD2; V gene: TRBV5-6; J gene: TRBJ2-1; CDR3 protein: CASSFLSGRAPEQFF; CDR3 DNA: TGTGCCAGCAGCTTCTTGTCTGGGAGGGCCCCTGAGCAGTTCTTC
clone size: -; D gene: -; V gene: TRBV20-1; J gene: TRBJ1-5; CDR3 protein: CSATRWGQPQHF; CDR3 DNA: TGCAGTGCAACCAGGTGGGGGCAGCCCCAGCATTTT
clone size: -; D gene: -; V gene: TRBV12-3/TRBV12-4; J gene: TRBJ1-4; CDR3 protein: CASSFQGSGEKLFF; CDR3 DNA: TGTGCCAGCAGTTTTCAGGGAAGCGGTGAAAAACTGTTTTTT
clone size: few; D gene: -; V gene: TRBV4-1; J gene: TRBJ2-1; CDR3 protein: CASSQGIEQFF; CDR3 DNA: TGCGCCAGCAGCCAAGGTATCGAGCAGTTCTTC
clone size: -; D gene: -; V gene: TRBV7-3; J gene: TRBJ1-6; CDR3 protein: CASSFDSYESPRHF; CDR3 DNA: TGTGCTAGCAGCTTCGACAGTTATGAGTCACCCCGCCACTTT
clone size: few; D gene: -; V gene: TRBV6-5; J gene: TRBJ2-3; CDR3 protein: CASSYEGTVNTDTQYF; CDR3 DNA: TGTGCCAGCAGTTACGAGGGGACCGTAAACACAGATACGCAGTATTTT
clone size: once; D gene: -; V gene: TRBV12-3/TRBV12-4; J gene: TRBJ1-4; CDR3 protein: CANTPAGEFINEKLFF; CDR3 DNA: TGTGCCAACACCCCAGCAGGGGAGTTTATTAATGAAAAACTGTTTTTT
clone size: few; D gene: -; V gene: TRBV20-1; J gene: TRBJ1-5; CDR3 protein: CSAIRGSNQPQHF; CDR3 DNA: TGCAGTGCTATACGGGGTAGCAATCAGCCCCAGCATTTT
clone size: -; D gene: -; V gene: TRBV4-1; J gene: TRBJ1-2; CDR3 protein: CASSKTGLEYGYTF; CDR3 DNA: TGCGCCAGCAGCAAGACAGGACTCGAATATGGCTACACCTTC
clone size: few; D gene: -; V gene: TRBV5-1; J gene: TRBJ2-7; CDR3 protein: CASKQQEITYEQYF; CDR3 DNA: TGCGCCAGCAAGCAACAGGAAATTACCTACGAGCAGTACTTC
clone size: -; D gene: -; V gene: TRBV12-3/TRBV12-4; J gene: TRBJ1-1; CDR3 protein: CASSRGPAFF; CDR3 DNA: TGTGCCAGCAGTCGGGGACCGGCTTTCTTT
clone size: many; D gene: TRBD2; V gene: TRBV5-1; J gene: TRBJ2-7; CDR3 protein: CASGTSSGSSYEQYF; CDR3 DNA: TGCGCCAGCGGAACTTCTAGCGGAAGCTCCTACGAGCAGTACTTC
clone size: many; D gene: TRBD2; V gene: TRBV20-1; J gene: TRBJ2-5; CDR3 protein: CSARTTTSEETQYF; CDR3 DNA: TGCAGTGCTAGGACAACCACTAGCGAAGAGACCCAGTACTTC
clone size: many; D gene: -; V gene: TRBV6-6; J gene: TRBJ2-3; CDR3 protein: CASSYGGKATQYF; CDR3 DNA: TGTGCCAGCAGTTACGGCGGGAAGGCTACGCAGTATTTT
clone size: -; D gene: -; V gene: TRBV12-3/TRBV12-4; J gene: TRBJ2-7; CDR3 protein: CASSPPGSDEQYF; CDR3 DNA: TGTGCCAGCAGTCCCCCAGGTAGCGACGAGCAGTACTTC
clone size: -; D gene: -; V gene: TRBV5-1; J gene: TRBJ2-7; CDR3 protein: CASGLVSGANEQYF; CDR3 DNA: TGCGCCAGCGGCTTGGTTTCAGGGGCCAACGAGCAGTACTTC
clone size: -; D gene: -; V gene: TRBV11-2; J gene: TRBJ1-1; CDR3 protein: CASSLRGYGGAGTEAFF; CDR3 DNA: TGTGCCAGCAGCTTAAGGGGGTATGGGGGCGCAGGTACTGAAGCTTTCTTT
clone size: -; D gene: -; V gene: TRBV7-3; J gene: TRBJ1-2; CDR3 protein: CASSLMAGDGYTF; CDR3 DNA: TGTGCCAGCAGCTTAATGGCAGGGGATGGCTACACCTTC
clone size: -; D gene: -; V gene: TRBV13; J gene: TRBJ2-7; CDR3 protein: CASSRLQSYEQYF; CDR3 DNA: TGTGCCAGCAGCCGCCTCCAATCTTACGAGCAGTACTTC
clone size: few; D gene: -; V gene: TRBV2; J gene: TRBJ2-3; CDR3 protein: CATRRDLSTDTQYF; CDR3 DNA: TGTGCCACGCGACGGGACCTCAGCACAGATACGCAGTATTTT
clone size: -; D gene: -; V gene: TRBV5-1; J gene: TRBJ2-5; CDR3 protein: CASSFVGGPQETQYF; CDR3 DNA: TGCGCCAGCAGCTTTGTGGGAGGACCCCAAGAGACCCAGTACTTC
clone size: -; D gene: TRBD1; V gene: TRBV20-1; J gene: TRBJ2-7; CDR3 protein: CSAASTGRTYEQYF; CDR3 DNA: TGCAGTGCAGCTTCGACAGGGCGCACCTACGAGCAGTACTTC
clone size: -; D gene: TRBD1; V gene: TRBV7-9; J gene: TRBJ1-2; CDR3 protein: CASSNFDRVRGYTF; CDR3 DNA: TGTGCCAGCAGCAATTTCGACAGGGTCAGGGGCTACACCTTC
clone size: -; D gene: -; V gene: TRBV12-3/TRBV12-4; J gene: TRBJ1-2; CDR3 protein: CASSPLGRANYGYTF; CDR3 DNA: TGTGCCAGCAGTCCCTTGGGACGGGCTAACTATGGCTACACCTTC
clone size: -; D gene: TRBD1; V gene: TRBV20-1; J gene: TRBJ2-1; CDR3 protein: CSARGGQPQETQFF; CDR3 DNA: TGCAGTGCTAGAGGGGGACAGCCCCAAGAGACCCAGTTCTTC